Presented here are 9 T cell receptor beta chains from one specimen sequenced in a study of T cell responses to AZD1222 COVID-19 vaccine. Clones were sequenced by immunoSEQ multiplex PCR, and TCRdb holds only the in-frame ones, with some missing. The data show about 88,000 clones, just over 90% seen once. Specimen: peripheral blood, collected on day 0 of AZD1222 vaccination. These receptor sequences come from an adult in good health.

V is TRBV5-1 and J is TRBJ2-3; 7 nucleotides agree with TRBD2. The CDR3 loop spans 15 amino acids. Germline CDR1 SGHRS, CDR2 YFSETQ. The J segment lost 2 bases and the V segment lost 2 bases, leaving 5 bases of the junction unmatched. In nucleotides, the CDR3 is TGCGCCAGCAGCTTACGGAGCGGGGACACAGATACGCAGTATTTT. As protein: CASSLRSGDTDTQYF.

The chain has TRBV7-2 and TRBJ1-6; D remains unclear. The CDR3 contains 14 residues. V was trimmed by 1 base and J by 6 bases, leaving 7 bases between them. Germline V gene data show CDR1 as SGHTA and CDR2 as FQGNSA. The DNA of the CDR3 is TGTGCCAGCAGCTTAGAACGGATTAATTCACCCCTCCACTTT. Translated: CASSLERINSPLHF.

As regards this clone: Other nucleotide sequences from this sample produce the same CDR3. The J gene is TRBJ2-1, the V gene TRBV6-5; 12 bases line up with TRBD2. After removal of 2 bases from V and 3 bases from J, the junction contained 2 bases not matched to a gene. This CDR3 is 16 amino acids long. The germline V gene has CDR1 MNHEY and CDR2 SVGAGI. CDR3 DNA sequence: TGTGCCAGCAGTTACACGACTAGCGGGAGCTACAATGAGCAGTTCTTC. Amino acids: CASSYTTSGSYNEQFF.

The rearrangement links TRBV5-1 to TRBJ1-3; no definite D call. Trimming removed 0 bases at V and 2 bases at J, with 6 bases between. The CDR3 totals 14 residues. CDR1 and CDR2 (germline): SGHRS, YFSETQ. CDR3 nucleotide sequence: TGCGCCAGCAGCTTGGGGGCCCCTGGAAACACCATATATTTT. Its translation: CASSLGAPGNTIYF.

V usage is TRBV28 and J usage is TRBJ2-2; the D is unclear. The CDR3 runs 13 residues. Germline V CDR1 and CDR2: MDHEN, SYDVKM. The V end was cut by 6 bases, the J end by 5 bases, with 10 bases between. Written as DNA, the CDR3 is TGTGCCAGCAGAGCCGCCCGAACCGGGGAGCTGTTTTTT. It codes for CASRAARTGELFF.

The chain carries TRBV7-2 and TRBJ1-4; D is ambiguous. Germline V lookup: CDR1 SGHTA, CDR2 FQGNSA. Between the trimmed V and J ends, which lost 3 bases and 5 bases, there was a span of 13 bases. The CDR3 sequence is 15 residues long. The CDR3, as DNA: TGTGCCAGCAGCTTTGGGTTTTTGGGGAATGAAAAACTGTTTTTT. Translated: CASSFGFLGNEKLFF.

For the CDR3, the DNA is TGTGCCAGCAGTCGGGACATCTATGGCTACACCTTC. It encodes CASSRDIYGYTF. V usage is TRBV28 and J usage is TRBJ1-2, with D possibly TRBD1 on 6 matching bases. This CDR3 contains 12 residues. Looked up from germline, CDR1 is MDHEN and CDR2 is SYDVKM. With 5 bases removed from V and 4 bases from J, the gap between germline ends came to 8 bases.

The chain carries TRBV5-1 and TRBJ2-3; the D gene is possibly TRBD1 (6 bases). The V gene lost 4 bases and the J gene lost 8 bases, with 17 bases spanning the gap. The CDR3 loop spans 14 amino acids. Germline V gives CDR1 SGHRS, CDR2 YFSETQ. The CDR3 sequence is CASSGTGWSGTQYF. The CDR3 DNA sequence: TGCGCCAGCAGCGGTACAGGGTGGTCGGGTACGCAGTATTTT.

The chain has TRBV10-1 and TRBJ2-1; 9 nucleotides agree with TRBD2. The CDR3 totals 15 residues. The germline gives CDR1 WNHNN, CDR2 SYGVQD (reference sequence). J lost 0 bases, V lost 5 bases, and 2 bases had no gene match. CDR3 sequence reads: CASSFSGSSYNEQFF. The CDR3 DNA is TGCGCCAGCAGTTTTAGCGGGAGCTCCTACAATGAGCAGTTCTTC.